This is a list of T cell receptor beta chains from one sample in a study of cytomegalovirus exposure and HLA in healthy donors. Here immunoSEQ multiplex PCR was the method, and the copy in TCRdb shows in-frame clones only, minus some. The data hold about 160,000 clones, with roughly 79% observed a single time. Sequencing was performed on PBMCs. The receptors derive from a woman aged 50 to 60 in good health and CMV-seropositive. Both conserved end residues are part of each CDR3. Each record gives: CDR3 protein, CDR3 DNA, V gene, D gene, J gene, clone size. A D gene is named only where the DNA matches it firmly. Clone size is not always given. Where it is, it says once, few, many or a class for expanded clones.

CASNVESGTDTQYF TGTGCCAGCAACGTAGAGAGCGGCACAGATACGCAGTATTTT TRBV9 NA TRBJ2-3 NA
CASTKGTGIYEQYF TGTGCCAGCACCAAAGGGACAGGGATCTACGAGCAGTACTTC TRBV2 TRBD1 TRBJ2-7 NA
CASSQGAASGGAKTQYF TGCGCCAGCAGCCAAGGAGCGGCTAGCGGGGGGGCAAAGACCCAGTACTTC TRBV4-3 TRBD2 TRBJ2-5 once
CASSYRFTGNQPQHF TGTGCCAGCAGTTACCGATTCACCGGGAATCAGCCCCAGCATTTT TRBV6-5 NA TRBJ1-5 NA
CASSVGNGRVEEQYF TGTGCCAGCAGCGTAGGAAACGGCAGGGTGGAAGAGCAGTACTTC TRBV9 NA TRBJ2-7 NA
CASSEESPGWRTNEKLFF TGTGCCAGCAGCGAAGAGTCCCCAGGGTGGCGGACTAATGAAAAACTGTTTTTT TRBV6-1 NA TRBJ1-4 NA
CASGLPGYYEQYF TGTGCCAGTGGACTTCCTGGGTACTACGAGCAGTACTTC TRBV19 NA TRBJ2-7 NA
CASSHLVLGLAPSSTDTQYF TGCGCCAGCAGCCACCTTGTGCTGGGACTAGCTCCCTCTAGCACAGATACGCAGTATTTT TRBV4-1 TRBD2 TRBJ2-3 few
CASSPRGVDTQYF TGTGCCAGCAGTCCCCGGGGAGTTGATACGCAGTATTTT TRBV5-4 NA TRBJ2-3 NA
CATSRIDRTSYEQYF TGTGCCACCAGCAGAATAGACAGAACCTCCTACGAGCAGTACTTC TRBV15 NA TRBJ2-7 NA
CASNPPGQGTGELFF TGTGCCAGCAACCCGCCGGGACAGGGTACCGGGGAGCTGTTTTTT TRBV28 TRBD1 TRBJ2-2 NA
CASSRRPGETQYF TGTGCCAGCAGCAGGCGGCCCGGAGAGACCCAGTACTTC TRBV9 NA TRBJ2-5 NA
CATSRAGSSYEQYF TGTGCCACCAGCAGGGCGGGGAGCTCCTACGAGCAGTACTTC TRBV15 NA TRBJ2-7 NA
CASSFDTYGYTF TGCGCCAGCAGCTTTGACACCTATGGCTACACCTTC TRBV5-1 NA TRBJ1-2 NA
CASSSLAGGPNEQFF TGTGCCAGCAGTTCCCTAGCGGGGGGGCCTAATGAGCAGTTCTTC TRBV28 TRBD2 TRBJ2-1 NA
CASSLSVGEGEQFF TGTGCCAGCAGCTTGAGTGTCGGTGAGGGTGAGCAGTTCTTC TRBV5-4 NA TRBJ2-1 few
CASSPGLRQGGEKLFF TGCGCCAGCAGCCCGGGACTTAGACAGGGCGGTGAAAAACTGTTTTTT TRBV5-1 TRBD1 TRBJ1-4 once
CASRRGSGDTQYF TGCGCCAGCAGACGGGGGAGTGGGGATACGCAGTATTTT TRBV5-1 NA TRBJ2-3 NA
CASSGLPYEQYF TGTGCCAGCAGCGGACTACCCTACGAGCAGTACTTC TRBV28 NA TRBJ2-7 NA
CASSPTSGGAKEQYF TGTGCCAGCTCACCGACTAGCGGGGGGGCAAAAGAGCAGTACTTC TRBV18 TRBD2 TRBJ2-7 NA
CASSERTSGSSSGANVLTF TGTGCCAGCAGCGAACGTACTAGCGGATCTAGCTCTGGGGCCAACGTCCTGACTTTC TRBV4-2 TRBD2 TRBJ2-6 NA
CATTLGGQDHNEQFF TGTGCCACCACTTTGGGAGGACAGGACCACAATGAGCAGTTCTTC TRBV6-1 NA TRBJ2-1 NA
CASSRGDRGAYEQYF TGTGCCAGCAGCCGGGGGGACAGGGGGGCCTACGAGCAGTACTTC TRBV6-6 TRBD1 TRBJ2-7 NA
CASSGTGETQYF TGTGCCAGCAGTGGGACAGGGGAGACCCAGTACTTC TRBV6-4 TRBD1 TRBJ2-5 NA
CAIRGTVNTEAFF TGTGCCATCAGGGGGACAGTGAACACTGAAGCTTTCTTT TRBV10-3 TRBD1 TRBJ1-1 NA